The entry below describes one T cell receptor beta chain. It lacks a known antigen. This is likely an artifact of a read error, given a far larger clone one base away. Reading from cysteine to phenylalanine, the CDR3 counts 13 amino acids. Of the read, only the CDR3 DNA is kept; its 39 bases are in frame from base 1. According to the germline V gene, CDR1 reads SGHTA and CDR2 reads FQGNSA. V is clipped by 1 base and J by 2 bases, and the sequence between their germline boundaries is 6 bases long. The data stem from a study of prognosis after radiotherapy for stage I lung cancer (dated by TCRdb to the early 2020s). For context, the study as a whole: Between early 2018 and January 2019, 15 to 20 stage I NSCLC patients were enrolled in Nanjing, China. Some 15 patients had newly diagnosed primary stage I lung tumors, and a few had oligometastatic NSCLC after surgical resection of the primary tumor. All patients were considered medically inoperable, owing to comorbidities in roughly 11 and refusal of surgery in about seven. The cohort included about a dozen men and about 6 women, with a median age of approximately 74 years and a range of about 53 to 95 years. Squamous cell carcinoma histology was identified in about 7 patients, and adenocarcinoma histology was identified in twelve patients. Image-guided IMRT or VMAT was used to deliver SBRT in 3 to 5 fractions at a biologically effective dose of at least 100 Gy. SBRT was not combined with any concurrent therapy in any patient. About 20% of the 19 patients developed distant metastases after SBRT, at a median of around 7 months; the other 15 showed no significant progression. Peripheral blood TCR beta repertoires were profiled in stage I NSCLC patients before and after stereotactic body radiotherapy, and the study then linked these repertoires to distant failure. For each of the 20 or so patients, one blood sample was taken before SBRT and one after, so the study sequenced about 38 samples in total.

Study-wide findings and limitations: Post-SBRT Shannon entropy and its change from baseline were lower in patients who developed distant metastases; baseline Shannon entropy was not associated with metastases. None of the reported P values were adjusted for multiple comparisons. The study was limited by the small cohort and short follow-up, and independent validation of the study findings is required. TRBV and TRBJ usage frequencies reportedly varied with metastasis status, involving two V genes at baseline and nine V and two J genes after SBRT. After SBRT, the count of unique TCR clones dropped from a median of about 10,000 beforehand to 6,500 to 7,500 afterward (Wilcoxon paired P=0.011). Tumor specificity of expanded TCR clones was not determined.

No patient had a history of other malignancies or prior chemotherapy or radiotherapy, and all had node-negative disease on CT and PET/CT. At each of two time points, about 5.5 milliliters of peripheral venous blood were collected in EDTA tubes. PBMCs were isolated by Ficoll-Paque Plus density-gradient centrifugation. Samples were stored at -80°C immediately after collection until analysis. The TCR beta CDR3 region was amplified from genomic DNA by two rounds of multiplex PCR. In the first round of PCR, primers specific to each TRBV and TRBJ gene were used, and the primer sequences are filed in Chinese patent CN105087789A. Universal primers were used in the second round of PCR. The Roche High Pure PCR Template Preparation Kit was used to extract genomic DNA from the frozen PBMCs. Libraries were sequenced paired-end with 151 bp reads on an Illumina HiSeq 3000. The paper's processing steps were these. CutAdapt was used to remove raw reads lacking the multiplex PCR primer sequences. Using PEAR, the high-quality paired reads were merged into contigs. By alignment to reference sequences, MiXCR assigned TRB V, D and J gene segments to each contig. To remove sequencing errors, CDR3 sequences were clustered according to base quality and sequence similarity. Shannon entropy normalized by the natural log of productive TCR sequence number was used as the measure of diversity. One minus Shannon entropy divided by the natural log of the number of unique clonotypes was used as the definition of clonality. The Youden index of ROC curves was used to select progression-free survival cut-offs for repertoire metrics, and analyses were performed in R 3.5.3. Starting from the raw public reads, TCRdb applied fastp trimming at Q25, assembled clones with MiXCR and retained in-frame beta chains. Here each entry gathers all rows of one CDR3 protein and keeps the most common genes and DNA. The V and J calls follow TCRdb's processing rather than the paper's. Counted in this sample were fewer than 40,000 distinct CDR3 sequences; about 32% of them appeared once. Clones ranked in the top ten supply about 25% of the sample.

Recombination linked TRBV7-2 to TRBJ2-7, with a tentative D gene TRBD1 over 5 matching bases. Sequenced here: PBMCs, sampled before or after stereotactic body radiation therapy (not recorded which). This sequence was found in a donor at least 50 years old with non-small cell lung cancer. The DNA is TGTGCCAGCAGCTTAGTGACAGCCTACGAGCAGTACTTC. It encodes CASSLVTAYEQYF.